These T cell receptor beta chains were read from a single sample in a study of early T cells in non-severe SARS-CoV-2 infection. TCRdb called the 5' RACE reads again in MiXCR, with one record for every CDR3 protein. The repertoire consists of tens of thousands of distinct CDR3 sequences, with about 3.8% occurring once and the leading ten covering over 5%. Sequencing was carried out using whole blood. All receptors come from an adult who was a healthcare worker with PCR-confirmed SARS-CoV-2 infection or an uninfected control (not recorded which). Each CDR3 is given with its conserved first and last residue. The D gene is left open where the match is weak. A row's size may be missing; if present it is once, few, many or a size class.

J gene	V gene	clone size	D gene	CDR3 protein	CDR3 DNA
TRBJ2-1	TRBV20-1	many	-	CSARVPAGQFF	TGCAGTGCTAGAGTCCCCGCGGGACAGTTCTTC
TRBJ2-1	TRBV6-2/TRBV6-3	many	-	CASNKGFYNEQFF	TGTGCCAGCAACAAGGGATTCTACAATGAGCAGTTCTTC
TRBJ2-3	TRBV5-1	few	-	CASSLAGSRVDTQYF	TGCGCCAGCAGCTTGGCCGGGAGTCGCGTAGATACGCAGTATTTT
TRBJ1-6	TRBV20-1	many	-	CSARTWGVGSPLHF	TGCAGTGCTAGAACCTGGGGGGTAGGTTCACCCCTCCACTTT
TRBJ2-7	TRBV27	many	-	CASSISGSYEQYF	TGTGCCAGCAGTATATCAGGGTCCTACGAGCAGTACTTC
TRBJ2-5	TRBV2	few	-	CASSEWQIETQYF	TGTGCCAGCAGTGAATGGCAGATAGAGACCCAGTACTTC
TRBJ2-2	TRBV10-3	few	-	CAISESGQAGGELFF	TGTGCCATCAGTGAGTCGGGCCAGGCCGGCGGGGAGCTGTTTTTT
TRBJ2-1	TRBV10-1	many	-	CASSERHGTASSYNEQFF	TGCGCCAGCAGTGAGCGTCACGGGACGGCCAGCTCCTACAATGAGCAGTTCTTC
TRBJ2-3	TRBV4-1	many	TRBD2	CASSRNSGRAGTDTQYF	TGCGCCAGCAGCCGCAATAGCGGGAGAGCTGGCACAGATACGCAGTATTTT
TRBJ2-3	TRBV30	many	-	CAWSKRGGLGADTQYF	TGTGCCTGGAGTAAAAGGGGCGGTCTTGGTGCAGATACGCAGTATTTT
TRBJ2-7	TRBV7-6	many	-	CASSRGTVTYEQYF	TGTGCCAGCAGTCGCGGGACGGTTACCTACGAGCAGTACTTC
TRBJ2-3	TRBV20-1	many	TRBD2	CSAGDASGRGTDTQYF	TGCAGTGCTGGTGATGCTAGCGGGAGAGGCACAGATACGCAGTATTTT
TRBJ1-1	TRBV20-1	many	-	CSASPVQGNTEAFF	TGCAGTGCTAGCCCAGTACAGGGGAACACTGAAGCTTTCTTT
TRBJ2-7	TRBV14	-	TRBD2	CASSPPGGGTHEQYF	TGTGCCAGCAGCCCCCCTGGGGGGGGGACCCACGAGCAGTACTTC
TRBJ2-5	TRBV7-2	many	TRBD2	CASRSSGGAGETQYF	TGTGCCAGCAGATCTAGCGGGGGGGCCGGAGAGACCCAGTACTTC
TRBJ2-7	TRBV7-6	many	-	CASSLAQPGSYEQYF	TGTGCCAGCAGCTTAGCGCAACCGGGATCCTACGAGCAGTACTTC
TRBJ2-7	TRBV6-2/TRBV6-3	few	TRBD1	CASSFWGTGTGGLEQYF	TGTGCCAGCAGTTTCTGGGGGACCGGGACAGGGGGATTGGAGCAGTACTTC
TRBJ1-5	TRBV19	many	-	CASSIVGQGGNQPQHF	TGTGCCAGTAGTATAGTTGGCCAGGGAGGCAATCAGCCCCAGCATTTT
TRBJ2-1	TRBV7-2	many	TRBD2	CASSPVQRGGLNEQFF	TGTGCCAGCAGCCCCGTCCAGCGGGGGGGCCTGAATGAGCAGTTCTTC
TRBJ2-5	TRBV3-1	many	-	CASSPPTRQETQYF	TGTGCCAGCAGCCCCCCGACCAGGCAAGAGACCCAGTACTTC
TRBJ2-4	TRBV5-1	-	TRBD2	CASSLVPLAGAGGNIQYF	TGCGCCAGCAGCTTGGTCCCCCTAGCGGGAGCAGGAGGGAACATTCAGTACTTC
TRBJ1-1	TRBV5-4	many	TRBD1	CASLGVSGTGREAFF	TGTGCCAGCCTAGGGGTCTCCGGGACAGGGAGAGAAGCTTTCTTT
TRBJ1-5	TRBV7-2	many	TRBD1	CASSFSQGANQPQHF	TGTGCCAGCAGCTTTTCACAGGGGGCCAATCAGCCCCAGCATTTT
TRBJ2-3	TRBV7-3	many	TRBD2	CASSRSGGKADTQYF	TGTGCCAGCAGCCGTAGCGGGGGAAAGGCAGATACGCAGTATTTT
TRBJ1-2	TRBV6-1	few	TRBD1	CASQGTGSYGYTF	TGTGCCAGCCAGGGGACAGGGTCCTATGGCTACACCTTC
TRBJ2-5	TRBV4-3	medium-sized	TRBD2	CASSHTSGEETQYF	TGCGCCAGCAGCCACACTAGCGGGGAAGAGACCCAGTACTTC
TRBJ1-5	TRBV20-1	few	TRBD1	CSVTTGVNQPQHF	TGCAGTGTTACGACAGGGGTGAATCAGCCCCAGCATTTT
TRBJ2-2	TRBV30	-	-	CAWSVTGSNTGELFF	TGTGCCTGGAGTGTAACCGGTTCGAACACCGGGGAGCTGTTTTTT
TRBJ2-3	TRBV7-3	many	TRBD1	CASSPPQGEADDDTQYF	TGTGCCAGCAGCCCGCCACAGGGGGAGGCCGATGATGATACGCAGTATTTT
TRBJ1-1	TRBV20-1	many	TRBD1	CSSAASGTGYGGEAFF	TGCAGTTCAGCTGCCTCGGGGACAGGGTATGGGGGAGAAGCTTTCTTT
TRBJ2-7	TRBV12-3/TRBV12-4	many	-	CASSFARGTYEQYF	TGTGCCAGCAGTTTTGCTCGGGGGACGTACGAGCAGTACTTC
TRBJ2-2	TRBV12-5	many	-	CASGLGTPGRGFPYTGELFF	TGTGCTAGTGGTTTGGGAACGCCGGGCAGGGGTTTTCCTTACACCGGGGAGCTGTTTTTT
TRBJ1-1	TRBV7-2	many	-	CASSRRIGDTEAFF	TGTGCCAGCAGCCGTCGAATAGGAGACACTGAAGCTTTCTTT
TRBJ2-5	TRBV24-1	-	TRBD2	CATSETVGTTYQETQYF	TGTGCCACCAGTGAGACTGTCGGGACTACGTACCAAGAGACCCAGTACTTC
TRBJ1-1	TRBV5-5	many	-	CASSLRDASPTFF	TGTGCCAGCAGCTTGCGGGACGCCTCTCCCACTTTCTTT
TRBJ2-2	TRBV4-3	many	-	CASSQVGGNTGELFF	TGCGCCAGCAGCCAAGTAGGGGGAAACACCGGGGAGCTGTTTTTT
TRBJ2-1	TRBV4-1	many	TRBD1	CASSLGQGGEQFF	TGCGCCAGCAGCCTGGGACAGGGCGGTGAGCAGTTCTTC
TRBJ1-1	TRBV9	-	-	CASSVTLVTEAFF	TGTGCCAGCAGCGTGACCCTGGTCACTGAAGCTTTCTTT
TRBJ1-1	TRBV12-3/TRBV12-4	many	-	CASSLDPNTEAFF	TGTGCCAGCAGTTTAGACCCGAACACTGAAGCTTTCTTT
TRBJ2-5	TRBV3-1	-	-	CASGRMGNQGSVKETQYF	TGTGCCAGCGGAAGAATGGGAAATCAGGGGAGCGTTAAGGAGACCCAGTACTTC
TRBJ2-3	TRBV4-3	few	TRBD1	CASSQSTGAGTDTQYF	TGCGCCAGCAGCCAATCGACAGGGGCAGGCACAGATACGCAGTATTTT
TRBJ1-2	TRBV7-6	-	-	CASSPSRGYGYTF	TGTGCCAGCAGCCCGTCCCGGGGCTATGGCTACACCTTC
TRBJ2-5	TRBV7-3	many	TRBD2	CASRHRAGGARETQYF	TGTGCCAGCAGACATCGTGCGGGAGGGGCGCGGGAGACCCAGTACTTC
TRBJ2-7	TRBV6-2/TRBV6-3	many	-	CASSPPVEKQYF	TGTGCCAGCAGTCCACCGGTGGAGAAGCAGTACTTC
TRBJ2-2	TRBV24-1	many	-	CATSDYNTGELFF	TGTGCCACCAGTGACTATAACACCGGGGAGCTGTTTTTT
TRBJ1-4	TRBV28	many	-	CASSPGMKKLFF	TGTGCCAGCAGTCCTGGGATGAAAAAACTGTTTTTT
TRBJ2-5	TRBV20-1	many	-	CSARGPFSWAETQYF	TGCAGTGCTAGGGGGCCTTTCTCTTGGGCAGAGACCCAGTACTTC
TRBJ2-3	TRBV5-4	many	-	CASSLRWGGTDTQYF	TGTGCCAGCAGCTTGAGGTGGGGTGGCACAGATACGCAGTATTTT
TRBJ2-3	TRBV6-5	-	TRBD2	CASSSGLAGIADTQYF	TGTGCCAGCAGTTCGGGACTAGCGGGGATAGCAGATACGCAGTATTTT
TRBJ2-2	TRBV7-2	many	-	CASSPRNPPGNTGELFF	TGTGCCAGCAGCCCACGGAACCCCCCGGGGAACACCGGGGAGCTGTTTTTT
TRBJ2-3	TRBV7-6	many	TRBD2	CATTSGGALADTQYF	TGTGCCACAACTAGCGGGGGGGCCTTGGCAGATACGCAGTATTTT
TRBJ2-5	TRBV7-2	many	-	CASSLGTETQYF	TGTGCCAGCAGCTTAGGGACAGAGACCCAGTACTTC
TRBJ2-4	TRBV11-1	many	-	CASSLDVGPGNIQYF	TGTGCCAGCAGCTTAGACGTGGGGCCGGGGAACATTCAGTACTTC